This record concerns one T cell receptor (beta chain) sequence. Antigen: not known. Time point of the sample: 2015-2016 season, pre-vaccination. Cells are cTfh (non-naive CD4+CXCR5+PD-1+), split by ICOS and CD38 into double-positive or double-negative. The data stem from a study of follicular helper T cells after annual influenza vaccination. Study results and limitations: Day 7 ICOS+CD38+ clones later appeared mostly in ICOS-CD38- cTfh.

Sequencing was performed with immunoSEQ multiplex PCR; in TCRdb, only in-frame clones are kept and a portion is missing. This table holds several thousand clones, almost 85% found once. In germline, CDR1 is SGHTA, CDR2 FQGNSA. The CDR3 is 14 residues long. The V gene end was trimmed by 0 bases and the J gene end by 4 bases; junction bases not matched to a gene: 2. The TCR comes from an adult who received the influenza vaccine. The sequences come from CXCR5+ CD38- circulating T follicular helper cells from blood, collected on the day of influenza vaccination. As for subset: circulating Tfh, non-naive CD4+CXCR5+PD-1+ (ICOS+CD38+ or ICOS-CD38-). The chain has TRBV7-2 and TRBJ2-5; 7 bases are shared with TRBD1. The CDR3, as DNA: TGTGCCAGCAGCTTAGCGGGACAGCGAGAGACCCAGTACTTC. Translated: CASSLAGQRETQYF.